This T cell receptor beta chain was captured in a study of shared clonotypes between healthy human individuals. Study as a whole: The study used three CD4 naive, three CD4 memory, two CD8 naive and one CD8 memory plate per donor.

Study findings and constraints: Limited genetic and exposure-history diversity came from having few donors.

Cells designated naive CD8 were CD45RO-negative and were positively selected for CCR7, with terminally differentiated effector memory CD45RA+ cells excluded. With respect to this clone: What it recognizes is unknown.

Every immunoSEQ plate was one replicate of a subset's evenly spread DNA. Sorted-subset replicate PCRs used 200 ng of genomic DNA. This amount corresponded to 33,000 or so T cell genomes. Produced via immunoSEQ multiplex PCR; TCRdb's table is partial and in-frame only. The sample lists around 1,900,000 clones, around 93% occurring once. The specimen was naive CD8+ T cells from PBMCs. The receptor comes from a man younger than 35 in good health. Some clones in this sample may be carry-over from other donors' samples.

CDR3 nucleotide sequence: TGTGCCAGCAGCGTACAGGGTCTAATCAATCAGCCCCAGCATTTT. This gives the protein CASSVQGLINQPQHF. The chain combines TRBV9 with TRBJ1-5, with D tentatively TRBD1 (5 bases). The CDR3 is 15 amino acids. Trimming pared 1 base from V and 3 bases from J, leaving 11 bases between. Looked up from germline, CDR1 is SGDLS and CDR2 is YYNGEE.